These 21 T cell receptor beta chains came from one sample sequenced in a study of CD8 T cells in Susac syndrome (dated by TCRdb to about 2019). The library was produced with the immunoSEQ multiplex PCR assay. RNA was extracted with the RNeasy kit and roughly 0.45 to 1 ug was reverse transcribed using random hexamers. In TCRdb, the public reads were trimmed at Q25 with fastp and aligned with MiXCR, with productive beta chains retained. Rows with one shared CDR3 protein collapse into an entry with the most common genes and DNA. Within this sample are fewer than 70,000 distinct CDR3 sequences, with roughly 94% of them counted one time only. The ten largest clones represent 0.2% to 0.3% of the sample. The sequencing input was CD8+ T cells from PBMCs. These TCRs come from a human donor in good health.

The gene calls are TRBV7-9 and TRBJ1-6, with 11 nucleotides matching TRBD1. CDR1 and CDR2 (germline): SEHNR, FQNEAQ (reference sequence). The CDR3 runs 15 residues. With V trimmed by 5 bases and J by 8 bases, 5 bases remained unmatched. The CDR3 coding sequence is TGTGCCAGCAGCCTCGGGACAGGGGGACATTCACCCCTCCACTTT. Amino acid sequence: CASSLGTGGHSPLHF. The variable domain in full, completed from reference TRBV7-9 and TRBJ1-6, reads DTGVSQNPRHKITKRGQNVTFRCDPISEHNRLYWYRQTLGQGPEFLTYFQNEAQLEKSRLLSDRFSAERPKGSFSTLEIQRTEQGDSAMYLCASSLGTGGHSPLHFGNGTRLTVT.

The gene calls are TRBV7-9 and TRBJ2-5; D may be TRBD1 (6 bases). Germline lookup yields CDR1 SEHNR and CDR2 FQNEAQ (reference sequence). Trimming removed 2 bases from V and 1 base from J, with 14 bases in between. The CDR3 runs to 16 residues. The CDR3 reads CASSLPIQGTQETQYF. CDR3 bases: TGTGCCAGCAGCTTACCGATACAGGGCACCCAAGAGACCCAGTACTTC. Combining the CDR3 with reference TRBV7-9 and TRBJ2-5 gives the whole variable domain DTGVSQNPRHKITKRGQNVTFRCDPISEHNRLYWYRQTLGQGPEFLTYFQNEAQLEKSRLLSDRFSAERPKGSFSTLEIQRTEQGDSAMYLCASSLPIQGTQETQYFGPGTRLLVL.

The chain couples TRBV6-6 to TRBJ1-2; TRBD1 might be the D (5 bases). Germline CDR1 MNHNY, CDR2 SVGAGI (reference sequence). This CDR3 region has 14 residues. V was pared by 6 bases and J by 4 bases, with 15 bases between. In DNA form, the CDR3 reads TGTGCCAGCAGCATACAGGTGTTATTCTATGGCTACACCTTC. Protein sequence: CASSIQVLFYGYTF.

This sequence joins TRBV9 and TRBJ2-5; 9 bases map to TRBD1. This CDR3 has 15 residues. V trimming: 3 bases; J trimming: 5 bases; junction bases outside the gene matches: 8. Germline CDR1 SGDLS, CDR2 YYNGEE. The CDR3 region is CASSDGQGRIETQYF. The CDR3 nucleotides read TGTGCCAGCAGCGACGGACAGGGGAGGATTGAGACCCAGTACTTC.

V and J are TRBV9 and TRBJ2-3, with TRBD2 matching over 14 bases. Germline V gene lookup returns CDR1 SGDLS and CDR2 YYNGEE. J was trimmed by 2 bases and V by 3 bases; bases with no gene match: 5. The CDR3 extends over 17 amino acids. CDR3 residues: CASSDGLAGGNTDTQYF. In DNA, the CDR3 is TGTGCCAGCAGCGACGGACTAGCGGGGGGAAACACAGATACGCAGTATTTT.

The rearrangement joins TRBV29-1 to TRBJ2-7; 7 bases match TRBD2. V was clipped by 7 bases and J by 5 bases; unmatched bases: 8. The CDR3 runs to 12 residues. Germline values: CDR1 SQVTM, CDR2 ANQGSEA. This chain's CDR3 is CSGGGSFDEQYF. CDR3 in DNA: TGCAGCGGGGGGGGATCTTTTGACGAGCAGTACTTC.

The rearrangement joins TRBV6-5 to TRBJ2-7; a weak D match, TRBD2 (5 bases). With 6 bases removed from V and 0 bases from J, the gap between germline ends came to 9 bases. The CDR3 sequence is 13 residues long. Germline-derived CDR1 and CDR2 are MNHEY and SVGAGI. The CDR3, as DNA: TGTGCCAGCAGCCACGGGGTCTCCTACGAGCAGTACTTC. It codes for CASSHGVSYEQYF.

J is TRBJ2-2 and V is TRBV12-3 or TRBV12-4; 11 positions match TRBD1. V trimming: 6 bases; J trimming: 2 bases; junction bases outside the gene matches: 5. This CDR3 contains 16 residues. The CDR3: CASSWDRGANTGELFF. Written as DNA, the CDR3 is TGTGCCAGCAGCTGGGACAGGGGGGCAAACACCGGGGAGCTGTTTTTT.

The rearrangement joins TRBV4-3 to TRBJ1-6; possible D gene TRBD1, 6 bases. The V and J ends lost 0 bases and 8 bases respectively, with 8 bases between them. The germline V gene has CDR1 LGHNA and CDR2 YSLEER. The CDR3 is made up of 14 amino acids. CDR3 coding DNA: TGCGCCAGCAGCCAAGACAGGGGAGATTCACCCCTCCACTTT. This codes for CASSQDRGDSPLHF.

The rearrangement links TRBV27 to TRBJ1-2, with D unclear. This CDR3 region has 13 residues. CDR1 and CDR2 (germline): MNHEY, SMNVEV (reference sequence). Between the trimmed V and J ends, which lost 3 bases and 0 bases, there was a span of 5 bases. The CDR3 DNA sequence: TGTGCCAGCAGTTTCGGAGCTAACTATGGCTACACCTTC. Amino acid sequence: CASSFGANYGYTF.

This rearrangement joins TRBV30 to TRBJ2-7; D call uncertain. V shed 3 bases and J shed 3 bases, with 9 bases lying between them. This CDR3 region has 12 residues. CDR1 and CDR2 from the germline V gene are GTSNPN and SVGIG (reference sequence). Here the CDR3 reads CAWRARHYEQYF. The CDR3, as DNA: TGTGCCTGGAGGGCCAGACACTACGAGCAGTACTTC.

The chain is built from TRBV19 and TRBJ2-4; the D gene is possibly TRBD2 (7 bases). Per germline, CDR1 LNHDA and CDR2 SQIVND (reference sequence). V was trimmed by 5 bases and J by 1 base, leaving 15 bases between them. The CDR3 is 16 residues long. CDR3 residues: CASSLQGGIAKNIQYF. The CDR3 DNA follows: TGTGCCAGTAGTCTACAGGGAGGGATCGCCAAAAACATTCAGTACTTC.

The chain combines TRBV29-1 with TRBJ2-7, with D possibly being TRBD2 (6 bases). Per the germline V gene, CDR1 is SQVTM and CDR2 is ANQGSEA. The CDR3 is 12 residues long. The V end was cut by 6 bases, the J end by 6 bases, with 15 bases between. CDR3 DNA sequence: TGCAGCGTCCTGACTAGATTTGGCGAGCAGTACGTC. Amino acids: CSVLTRFGEQYV.

The chain couples TRBV28 to TRBJ1-5, with D unclear. V was trimmed by 6 bases and J by 7 bases, leaving 16 bases between them. There are 14 residues in the CDR3. The V gene's germline CDR1 is MDHEN and CDR2 SYDVKM. Written as DNA, the CDR3 is TGTGCCAGCAGAACCCTTGCCGGGGAACAGCCCCAGCATTTT. This translates into CASRTLAGEQPQHF.

This chain links TRBV11-3 with TRBJ2-5, with D perhaps matching TRBD2 (5 bases). This CDR3 region has 14 residues. The germline V gene encodes CDR1 SGHNT and CDR2 YENEEA. Trimming took off 5 bases at V and 5 bases at J, with 15 bases between the two ends. The CDR3 here is CASSERGREETQYF. The CDR3 nucleotides read TGTGCCAGCAGCGAGAGAGGGAGAGAGGAGACCCAGTACTTC.

This sequence joins TRBV7-2 and TRBJ2-1, with a tentative D call TRBD2 (5 bases). The CDR3 length is 12 residues. Between the trimmed V and J ends, which lost 7 bases and 8 bases, there was a span of 12 bases. Germline V lookup: CDR1 SGHTA, CDR2 FQGNSA. The CDR3 region is CASTITRDEQFF. In DNA, the CDR3 is TGTGCCAGCACCATAACGAGGGATGAGCAGTTCTTC.

Note on this clonotype: One end of the junction is discordant with germline, which a read error may explain. The J gene is TRBJ2-5, the V gene TRBV29-1; TRBD1 or TRBD2 may be the D gene (5 bases each). The CDR3 has 13 residues. From germline, CDR1 is SQVTM and CDR2 ANQGSEA. CDR3 in DNA: TGCAGCTTTGAGGGGCTAGCTCGAGAGACCCAGTACTTC. It yields the protein CSFEGLARETQYF.

The gene calls are TRBV5-6 and TRBJ2-7; 7 nucleotides align to TRBD2. The CDR3 covers 16 residues. J lost 2 bases, V lost 4 bases, and 12 bases had no gene match. CDR1 is SGHDT, CDR2 YYEEEE, per germline. The CDR3 loop reads CASSPVGGTLAYEQYF. The DNA of the CDR3 is TGTGCCAGCAGCCCCGTGGGAGGGACGTTGGCCTACGAGCAGTACTTC.

In regard to this clonotype: The germline gene is not matched at one end of the junction; a read error may be the cause. V and J are TRBV7-2 and TRBJ2-1; 7 positions agree with TRBD2. CDR1 SGHTA and CDR2 FQGNSA come from the germline V gene. CDR3 size: 15 residues. CDR3 sequence (DNA): TGTGCCAGCAGCTTGGGGCGGGGGTCTGATCCTACGCGGGTCTTC. It yields the protein CASSLGRGSDPTRVF.

The chain links TRBV7-9 to TRBJ2-3; D remains ambiguous. Trimming cost V 4 bases and J 3 bases, with 11 bases left between them. The CDR3 is 14 residues long. Germline V gene sequence: CDR1 SEHNR, CDR2 FQNEAQ (reference sequence). The CDR3 reads CASSSPLGTDTQYF. The CDR3 DNA is TGTGCCAGCAGCTCCCCCCTAGGGACAGATACGCAGTATTTT.

The V gene is TRBV29-1, the J gene TRBJ1-1, with D possibly matching TRBD1 (5 bases). Germline CDR1 reads SQVTM; CDR2 reads ANQGSEA. This CDR3 contains 10 residues. CDR3 nucleotide sequence: TGCGGGTTTGGGGGCACTGAAGCTTTCTTT. As protein: CGFGGTEAFF.